Following are 7 T cell receptor beta chains from one sample sequenced in a study of cytomegalovirus exposure and HLA in healthy donors (dated by TCRdb to about 2017). The receptor library was made with the immunoSEQ multiplex PCR assay. For the multiplex PCR, a mixture combining 60 forward primers for TCR Vbeta segments and 13 reverse primers for TCR Jbeta segments was used. The immuneACCESS repertoire file appears here via TCRdb, limited to in-frame rearrangements. These files lack a portion of the clones; in checked studies, under half of the deficit traces to unresolved V genes, and the cause of the others is not known. This sample has 150,000 to 200,000 clones in its table, and roughly 85% of those were observed once. About an eighth of the sample lies in the top ten. The specimen was PBMCs. The receptor source for this set is a man in his fifties in good health and CMV-seropositive.

The chain employs TRBV4-1 and TRBJ1-1; 8 positions match TRBD1. The CDR3 is made up of 13 amino acids. V lost 4 bases, J lost 4 bases, and 2 bases stayed unmatched. Germline assignment: CDR1 MGHRA and CDR2 YSYEKL. CDR3 residues: CASSLTGGTEAFF. CDR3 nucleotide sequence: TGCGCCAGCAGCCTTACAGGGGGCACTGAAGCTTTCTTT.

The genes are TRBV7-6 and TRBJ2-2; TRBD1 is a possible D gene (6 bases). V lost 6 bases and J lost 4, with 15 bases in between. The CDR3 extends over 15 amino acids. Germline V CDR1 and CDR2: SGHVS, FNYEAQ. DNA of the CDR3: TGTGCCAGCAGATTGGGGTCAGGGGCCACCGGGGAGCTGTTTTTT. Its protein is CASRLGSGATGELFF. Full variable domain (rest looked up from reference TRBV7-6 and TRBJ2-2): GAGVSQSPRYKVTKRGQDVALRCDPISGHVSLYWYRQALGQGPEFLTYFNYEAQQDKSGLPNDRFSAERPEGSISTLTIQRTEQRDSAMYRCASRLGSGATGELFFGEGSRLTVL.

V and J are TRBV5-8 and TRBJ1-5; D is undetermined. The CDR3 covers 15 residues. Per the germline V gene, CDR1 is SGHTS and CDR2 is YDEGEE. Trimming took 3 bases from V and 7 from J, leaving 17 bases between them. DNA for the CDR3: TGTGCCAGCAGCTCTGGGAGTATTGGGCGGCAGCCCCAGCATTTT. Its translation: CASSSGSIGRQPQHF.

This chain connects TRBV2 to TRBJ1-1, with 8 positions matching TRBD1. Per germline, CDR1 SNHLY and CDR2 FYNNEI. The trim removed 6 bases at V and 5 bases at J, leaving 5 bases unmatched. This CDR3 comprises 13 residues. The CDR3 DNA is TGTGCCAGCAGCCAGGACAGGGAAACTGAAGCTTTCTTT. It codes for CASSQDRETEAFF.

This clone was seen only once. The chain is built from TRBV5-1 and TRBJ2-1; TRBD2 matches 15 bases. The trim removed 4 bases at V and 8 bases at J, leaving 4 bases unmatched. The germline CDR1 and CDR2 sequences are SGHRS and YFSETQ. The CDR3 length is 15 residues. CDR3 amino acids: CASSPGLAGGDEQFF. DNA of the CDR3: TGCGCCAGCAGCCCGGGACTAGCGGGGGGTGATGAGCAGTTCTTC.

In the case of this clone: Other DNA variants within this sample encode the same CDR3. CDR3 nucleotides: TGTGCCAGCAGCCGAGGGCAGGGGTCGGGTGAAAAACTGTTTTTT. It yields the protein CASSRGQGSGEKLFF. This rearrangement joins TRBV7-7 to TRBJ1-4; D might be TRBD1 (6 bases). The CDR3 consists of 15 residues. CDR1 and CDR2 (germline): SSHAT, FNYEAQ (reference sequence). Trimming took 5 bases from V and 7 from J, leaving 17 bases between them. The full variable domain, completed using reference TRBV7-7 and TRBJ1-4, is GAGVSQSPRYKVTKRGQDVTLRCDPISSHATLYWYQQALGQGPEFLTYFNYEAQPDKSGLPSDRFSAERPEGSISTLTIQRTEQRDSAMYRCASSRGQGSGEKLFFGSGTQLSVL.

This clone came up a few times. This sequence joins TRBV4-1 and TRBJ1-4; 10 bases are a match to TRBD1. With V trimmed by 2 bases and J by 6 bases, 3 bases remained unmatched. Germline-derived CDR1 and CDR2 are MGHRA and YSYEKL. The CDR3 consists of 15 residues. CDR3 in amino acids: CASSQPGTGDEKLFF. CDR3 nucleotides: TGCGCCAGCAGCCAACCCGGGACAGGGGATGAAAAACTGTTTTTT.